This paragraph reports one T cell receptor beta chain. Its target is not known. This specimen comes from a study of radiation and T cells in renal cell carcinoma. Study-level background: Nephrectomy followed 15 Gy stereotactic body radiation by 4 weeks.

Time point indicated: baseline pretreatment blood. Stated treatment: 15 Gy SBRT to primary tumor, nephrectomy 4 weeks later. After SBRT, blood was collected at 2 and 4 weeks, plus baseline. The patient's renal cell carcinoma had clear cell pathology. General observations from the study: In blood, top tumor clones expanded by 2 weeks, shrinking by 4.

This CDR3 comprises 13 residues. Trimming left V 5 bases short and J 0 bases short, with 7 bases between. Germline loops: CDR1 SGHNT, CDR2 YENEEA. Measured with immunoSEQ multiplex PCR; TCRdb has only the in-frame clones, and not every one. This sample yields about 130,000 clones, of which about 88% are seen a single time; about 11% belongs to the top ten. The sequence came from a woman between 45 and 65 years old with renal cell carcinoma. The sample here was blood, taken from a patient whose treatment included radiotherapy and nephrectomy. The chain carries TRBV11-3 and TRBJ1-1, with D hard to call. The CDR3 spells CASSRGLNTEAFF. The CDR3, as DNA: TGTGCCAGCAGCCGTGGGTTGAACACTGAAGCTTTCTTT.